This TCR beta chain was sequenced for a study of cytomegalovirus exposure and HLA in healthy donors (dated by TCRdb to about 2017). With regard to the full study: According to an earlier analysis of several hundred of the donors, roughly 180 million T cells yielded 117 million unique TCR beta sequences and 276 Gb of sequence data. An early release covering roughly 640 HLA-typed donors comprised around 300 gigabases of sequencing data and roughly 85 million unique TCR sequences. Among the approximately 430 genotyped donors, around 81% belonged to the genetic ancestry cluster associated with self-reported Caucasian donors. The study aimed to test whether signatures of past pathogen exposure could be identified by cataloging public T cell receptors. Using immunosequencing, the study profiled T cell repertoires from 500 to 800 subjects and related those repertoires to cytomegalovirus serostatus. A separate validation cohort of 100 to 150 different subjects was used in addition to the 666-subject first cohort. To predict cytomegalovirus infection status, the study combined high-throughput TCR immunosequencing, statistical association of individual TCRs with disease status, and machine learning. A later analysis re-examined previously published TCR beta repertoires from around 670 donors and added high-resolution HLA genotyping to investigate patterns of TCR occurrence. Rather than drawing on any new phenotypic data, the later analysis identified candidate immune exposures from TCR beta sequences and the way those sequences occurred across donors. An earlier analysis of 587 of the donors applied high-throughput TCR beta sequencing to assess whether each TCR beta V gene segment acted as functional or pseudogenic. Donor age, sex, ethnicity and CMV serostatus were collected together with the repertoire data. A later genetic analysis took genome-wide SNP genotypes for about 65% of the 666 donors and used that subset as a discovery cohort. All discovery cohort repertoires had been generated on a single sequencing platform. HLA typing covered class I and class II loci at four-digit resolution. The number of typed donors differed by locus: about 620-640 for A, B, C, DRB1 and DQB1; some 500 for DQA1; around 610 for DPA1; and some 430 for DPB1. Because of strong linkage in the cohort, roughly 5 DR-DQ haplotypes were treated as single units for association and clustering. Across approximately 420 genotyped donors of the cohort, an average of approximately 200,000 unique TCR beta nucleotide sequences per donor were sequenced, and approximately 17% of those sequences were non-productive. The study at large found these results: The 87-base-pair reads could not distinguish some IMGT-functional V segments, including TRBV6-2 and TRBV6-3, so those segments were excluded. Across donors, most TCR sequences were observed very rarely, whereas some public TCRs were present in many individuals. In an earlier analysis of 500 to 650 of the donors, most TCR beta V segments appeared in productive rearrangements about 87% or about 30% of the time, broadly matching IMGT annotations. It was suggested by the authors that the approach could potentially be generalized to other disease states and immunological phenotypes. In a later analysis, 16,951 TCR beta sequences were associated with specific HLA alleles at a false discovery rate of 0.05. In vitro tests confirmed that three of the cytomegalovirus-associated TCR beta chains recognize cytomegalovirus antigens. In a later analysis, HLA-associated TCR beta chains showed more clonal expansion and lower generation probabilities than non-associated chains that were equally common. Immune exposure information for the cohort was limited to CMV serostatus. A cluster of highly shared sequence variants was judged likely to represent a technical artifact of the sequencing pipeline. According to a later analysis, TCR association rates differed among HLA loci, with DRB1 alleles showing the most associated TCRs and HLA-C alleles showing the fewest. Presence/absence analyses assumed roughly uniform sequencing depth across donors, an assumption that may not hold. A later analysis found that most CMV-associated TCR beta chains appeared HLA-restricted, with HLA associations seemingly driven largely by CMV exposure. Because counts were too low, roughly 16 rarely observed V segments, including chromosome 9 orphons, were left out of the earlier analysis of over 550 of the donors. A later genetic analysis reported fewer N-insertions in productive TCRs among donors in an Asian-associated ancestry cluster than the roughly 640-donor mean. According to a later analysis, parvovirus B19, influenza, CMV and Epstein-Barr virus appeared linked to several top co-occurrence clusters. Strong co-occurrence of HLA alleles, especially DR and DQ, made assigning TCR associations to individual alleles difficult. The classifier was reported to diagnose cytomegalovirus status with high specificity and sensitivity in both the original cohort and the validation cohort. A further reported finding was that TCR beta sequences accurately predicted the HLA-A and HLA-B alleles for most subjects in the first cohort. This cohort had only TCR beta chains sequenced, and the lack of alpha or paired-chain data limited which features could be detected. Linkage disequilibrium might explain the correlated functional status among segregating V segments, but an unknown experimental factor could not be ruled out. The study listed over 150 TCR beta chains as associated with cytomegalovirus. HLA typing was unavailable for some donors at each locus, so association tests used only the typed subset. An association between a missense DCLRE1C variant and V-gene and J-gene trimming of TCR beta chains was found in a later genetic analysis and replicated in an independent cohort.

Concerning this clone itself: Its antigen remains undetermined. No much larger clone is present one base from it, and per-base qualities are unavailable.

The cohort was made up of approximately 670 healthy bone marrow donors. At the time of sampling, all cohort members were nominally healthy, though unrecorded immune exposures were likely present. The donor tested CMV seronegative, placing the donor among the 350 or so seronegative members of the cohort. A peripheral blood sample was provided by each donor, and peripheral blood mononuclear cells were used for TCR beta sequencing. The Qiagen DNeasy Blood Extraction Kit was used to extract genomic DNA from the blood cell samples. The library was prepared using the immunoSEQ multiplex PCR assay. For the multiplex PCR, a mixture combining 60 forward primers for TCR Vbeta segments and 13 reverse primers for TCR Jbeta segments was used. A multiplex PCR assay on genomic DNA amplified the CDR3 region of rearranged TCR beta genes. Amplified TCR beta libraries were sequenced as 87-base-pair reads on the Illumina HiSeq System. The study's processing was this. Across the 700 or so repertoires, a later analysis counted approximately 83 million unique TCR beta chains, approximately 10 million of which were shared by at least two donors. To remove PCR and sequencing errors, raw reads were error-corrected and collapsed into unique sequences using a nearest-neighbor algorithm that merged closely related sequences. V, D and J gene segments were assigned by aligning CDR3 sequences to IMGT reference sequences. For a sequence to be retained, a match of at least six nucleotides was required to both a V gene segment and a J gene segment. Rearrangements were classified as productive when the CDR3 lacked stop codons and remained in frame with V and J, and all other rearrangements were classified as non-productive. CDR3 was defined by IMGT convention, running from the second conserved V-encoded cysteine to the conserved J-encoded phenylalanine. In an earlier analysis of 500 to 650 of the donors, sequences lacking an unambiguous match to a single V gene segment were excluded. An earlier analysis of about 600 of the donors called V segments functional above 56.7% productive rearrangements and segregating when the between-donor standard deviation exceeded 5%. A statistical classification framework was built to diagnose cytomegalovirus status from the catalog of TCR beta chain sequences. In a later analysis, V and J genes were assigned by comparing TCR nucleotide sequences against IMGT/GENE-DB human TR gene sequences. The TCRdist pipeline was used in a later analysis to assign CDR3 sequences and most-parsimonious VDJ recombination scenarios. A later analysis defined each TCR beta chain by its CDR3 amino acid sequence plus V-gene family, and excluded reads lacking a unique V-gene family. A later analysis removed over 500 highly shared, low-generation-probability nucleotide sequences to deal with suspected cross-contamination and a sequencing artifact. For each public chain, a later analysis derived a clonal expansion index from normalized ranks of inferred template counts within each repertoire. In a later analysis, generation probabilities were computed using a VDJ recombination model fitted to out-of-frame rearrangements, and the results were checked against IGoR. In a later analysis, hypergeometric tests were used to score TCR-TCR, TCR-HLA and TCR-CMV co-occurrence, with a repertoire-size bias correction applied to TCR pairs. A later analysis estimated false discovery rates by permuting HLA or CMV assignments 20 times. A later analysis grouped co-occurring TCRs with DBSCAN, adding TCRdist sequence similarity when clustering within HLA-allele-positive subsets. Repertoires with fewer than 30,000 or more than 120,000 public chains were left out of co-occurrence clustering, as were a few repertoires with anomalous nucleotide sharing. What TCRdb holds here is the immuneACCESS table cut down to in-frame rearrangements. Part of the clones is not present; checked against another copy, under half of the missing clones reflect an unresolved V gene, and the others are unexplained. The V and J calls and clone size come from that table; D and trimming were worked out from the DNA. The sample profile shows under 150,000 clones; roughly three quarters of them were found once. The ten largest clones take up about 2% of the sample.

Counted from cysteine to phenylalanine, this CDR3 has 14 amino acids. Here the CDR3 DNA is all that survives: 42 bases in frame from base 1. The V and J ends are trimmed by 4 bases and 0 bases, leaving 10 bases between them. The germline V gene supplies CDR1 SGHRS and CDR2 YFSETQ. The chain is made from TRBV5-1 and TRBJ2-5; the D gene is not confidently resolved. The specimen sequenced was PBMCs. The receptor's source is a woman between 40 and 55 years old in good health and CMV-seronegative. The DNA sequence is TGCGCCAGCAGCCCGGGTTCAAACCAAGAGACCCAGTACTTC. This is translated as CASSPGSNQETQYF.